This T cell receptor beta chain was sequenced during a study of T cells in Graves' hyperthyroidism and ophthalmopathy. Study-level findings and limits: A median roughly six months before onset, the model predicted ophthalmopathy.

Inclusion characteristics of ophthalmopathy patients comprised a Clinical Activity Score of at least 3, a NOSPECS grade of at least 4, and duration under 3 months. Investigators excluded patients with uncontrolled infection, other autoimmune disease, pregnancy or lactation. Every diagnosis used clinical symptoms, serum thyroxine and TRAb, thyroid ultrasound and orbital computed tomography. This clonotype appeared many times. Its antigen is still unknown. V was clipped by 3 bases and J by 9 bases; unmatched bases: 4. The CDR3 has 13 amino acids. Using RNA transcripts as the source, TCR beta CDR3 regions were amplified. The study used the HTBI primer set for a first-round RT-PCR of the TCR CDR3. TCRdb redid the calling of the multiplex PCR reads with MiXCR, one entry per CDR3 protein. The table lists some 490,000 distinct CDR3 sequences, approximately 22% of them singletons.

The chain carries TRBV12-3 or TRBV12-4 and TRBJ2-3, with 9 bases aligning to TRBD2. The sequenced sample was blood. The TCR comes from a woman between 65 and 79 years old with Graves' ophthalmopathy. The CDR3 loop reads CASSFASGNTQYF. The CDR3, as DNA: TGTGCCAGCAGTTTTGCTAGCGGGAACACGCAGTATTTT.